Each of the 23 T cell receptor beta chains below was sequenced from the same sample in a study of response to subunit inactivated influenza vaccine (dated by TCRdb to the late 2010s). The library was built by means of RT-PCR. The instrument given in TCRdb is Illumina HiSeq 2500. TCRdb reran the public reads through fastp at Q25 and MiXCR, keeping productive beta chains. Each entry is one CDR3 protein sequence, shown with its most common DNA and genes. Here the sample has about 650,000 distinct CDR3 sequences; 14% occur a single time. The ten largest clones represent less than 9% of the sample. Sequenced here: PBMCs from blood, sampled about 14 days before vaccination. The receptor source for this set is a man aged 50 to 60 who received an inactivated influenza vaccine. Donor details come from another sample of the same person, matched by shared clones.

This chain links TRBV20-1 with TRBJ2-6; TRBD1 or TRBD2 may be the D gene (5 bases each). The CDR3 sequence is 15 residues long. Germline assignment: CDR1 DFQATT and CDR2 SNEGSKA (reference sequence). V lost 4 bases and J lost 0, with 10 bases in between. CDR3 amino acids: CSATPGSSGANVLTF. The CDR3 DNA follows: TGCAGTGCTACCCCAGGGAGCTCTGGGGCCAACGTCCTGACTTTC.

This chain connects TRBV29-1 to TRBJ2-2, with TRBD2 matching 14 bases. Germline V lookup: CDR1 SQVTM, CDR2 ANQGSEA. The CDR3 sequence is 15 residues long. V gave up 6 bases and J gave up 1 base; unmatched junction bases: 1. CDR3 bases: TGCAGCGTCGGACTAGCGGGGGGGAACACCGGGGAGCTGTTTTTT. Translating it yields CSVGLAGGNTGELFF.

This clonotype turned up a few times. CDR3 DNA sequence: TGTGCCAGCACCCAAAACGTTCGGATCAAGCCCCAGCATTTT. Protein: CASTQNVRIKPQHF. The chain links TRBV28 to TRBJ1-5; the D is unclear. This CDR3 has 14 amino acids. V lost 7 bases, J lost 8 bases, and 18 bases lay in between. CDR1 is MDHEN, CDR2 SYDVKM, per germline.

The chain is built from TRBV28 and TRBJ2-1; D call uncertain. The CDR3 is made up of 14 amino acids. Germline V gives CDR1 MDHEN, CDR2 SYDVKM. V gave up 10 bases and J gave up 2 bases, with 15 bases separating them. CDR3 in DNA: TGTGCCACTGGGGTTTCGCCTACCTACAATGAGCAGTTCTTC. Its protein is CATGVSPTYNEQFF. The full variable domain, its missing parts supplied by reference TRBV28 and TRBJ2-1, is DVKVTQSSRYLVKRTGEKVFLECVQDMDHENMFWYRQDPGLGLRLIYFSYDVKMKEKGDIPEGYSVSREKKERFSLILESASTNQTSMYLCATGVSPTYNEQFFGPGTRLTVL.

This clonotype came up a few times. The genes are TRBV20-1 and TRBJ2-2; 7 positions match TRBD2. Germline V lookup: CDR1 DFQATT, CDR2 SNEGSKA (reference sequence). Trimming at V came to 1 base and at J to 2 bases, leaving 7 bases not matched to a gene. The CDR3 runs to 16 residues. The CDR3 coding sequence is TGCAGTGCTAGAGTAGCGGGTCCCCTTAACACCGGGGAGCTGTTTTTT. Translation gives CSARVAGPLNTGELFF.

This clonotype was recorded at least ten times. The J gene is TRBJ2-7, the V gene TRBV28; TRBD1 matches at 10 bases. Losses at the gene ends were 5 bases for V and 0 bases for J; bases not matched to a gene: 4. In germline, CDR1 is MDHEN, CDR2 SYDVKM. The CDR3 loop spans 15 amino acids. In DNA form, the CDR3 reads TGTGCCAGCAGTAAGACAGGGGGCCACTCCTACGAGCAGTACTTC. Protein product: CASSKTGGHSYEQYF.

This clonotype was seen only a few times. The chain carries TRBV11-2 and TRBJ2-2, with D maybe TRBD2 (6 bases). V was shortened by 1 base and J by 3 bases, with 9 bases between the two germline ends. The CDR3 covers 15 residues. Germline CDR1 is SGHAT and CDR2 is FQNNGV. CDR3 amino acids: CASSLGTIHTGELFF. The CDR3 bases are TGTGCCAGCAGCTTAGGGACTATACACACCGGGGAGCTGTTTTTT.

This clonotype was seen only a few times. The gene calls are TRBV7-2 and TRBJ1-5; tentative D call: TRBD1 (5 bases). V was clipped by 1 base and J by 3 bases, with 13 bases between them. CDR3 size: 16 residues. Germline V gives CDR1 SGHTA, CDR2 FQGNSA. CDR3 sequence (DNA): TGTGCCAGCAGCTTAGAGGGACGACAGCTCAATCAGCCCCAGCATTTT. This translates into CASSLEGRQLNQPQHF.

This clonotype was detected only a few times. This chain joins TRBV5-1 and TRBJ2-1; 8 bases are a match to TRBD1. This CDR3 has 15 amino acids. From germline, CDR1 is SGHRS and CDR2 YFSETQ. V dropped 4 bases and J dropped 2; count of bases not matched to a gene: 5. The CDR3 region is CASSAGTGPYNEQFF. DNA of the CDR3: TGCGCCAGCAGCGCCGGGACAGGTCCCTACAATGAGCAGTTCTTC.

The V and J genes are TRBV7-2 and TRBJ2-2, with no clear D. The CDR3 extends over 15 amino acids. Germline loops: CDR1 SGHTA, CDR2 FQGNSA. The germline V and J ends were trimmed by 1 base and 4 bases, with 10 bases remaining between them. The CDR3 nucleotides are TGTGCCAGCAGCTTAGTCTTTGTGCTCACCGGGGAGCTGTTTTTT. Translation gives CASSLVFVLTGELFF.

This clonotype was detected many times. V is TRBV10-3 and J is TRBJ1-3; D gene ambiguous. Trimming stripped 11 bases from V and 0 bases from J, with 14 bases between. Per the germline V gene, CDR1 is ENHRY and CDR2 is SYGVKD. The CDR3 extends over 14 amino acids. The CDR3 protein is CAGGGQLSGNTIYF. The CDR3 DNA reads as TGTGCCGGCGGTGGGCAGCTCTCTGGAAACACCATATATTTT.

Comments on this clonotype: The junction shows a germline mismatch at one end, possibly a read error. The V and J genes are TRBV7-2 and TRBJ1-2, with TRBD1 as a possible D gene (6 bases). The length of the CDR3 is 14 residues. Germline V CDR1 and CDR2: SGHTA, FQGNSA. The CDR3 sequence: CASGLVWDKGPLTF. As DNA, the CDR3 is TGTGCCAGCGGCTTAGTGTGGGACAAGGGGCCACTCACCTTC.

V gene TRBV5-1 combines with J gene TRBJ2-2; 13 nucleotides agree with TRBD2. The CDR3 is 17 residues long. CDR1 and CDR2 (germline): SGHRS, YFSETQ. J lost 7 bases, V lost 4 bases, and 10 bases had no gene match. The CDR3 region is CASSLSRTSGSIGELFF. The CDR3 region has the DNA TGCGCCAGCAGCCTAAGCAGGACTAGCGGGAGTATCGGGGAGCTGTTTTTT.

This clonotype was seen only a few times. V usage is TRBV7-9 and J usage is TRBJ1-1; 7 nucleotides agree with TRBD1. Germline V gene sequence: CDR1 SEHNR, CDR2 FQNEAQ (reference sequence). The CDR3 has 16 amino acids. J gave up 5 bases and V 5 bases, and 14 bases lay outside the gene matches. This chain's CDR3 is CASSTYLQGRGTEAFF. CDR3 bases: TGTGCCAGCAGCACATACCTACAGGGGAGAGGGACTGAAGCTTTCTTT.

This chain connects TRBV5-1 to TRBJ2-4; 8 bases map to TRBD2. CDR1 and CDR2 from the germline V gene are SGHRS and YFSETQ. The CDR3 totals 16 residues. After removal of 4 bases from V and 4 bases from J, the junction contained 10 bases not matched to a gene. The CDR3 bases are TGCGCCAGCAGCGCAGATCCGGGACTAGTAAAAAACATTCAGTACTTC. This translates into CASSADPGLVKNIQYF. Using reference TRBV5-1 and TRBJ2-4 for the parts outside the CDR3, the full variable domain is KAGVTQTPRYLIKTRGQQVTLSCSPISGHRSVSWYQQTPGQGLQFLFEYFSETQRNKGNFPGRFSGRQFSNSRSEMNVSTLELGDSALYLCASSADPGLVKNIQYFGAGTRLSVL.

This clonotype was recorded a few times. The chain has TRBV12-3 or TRBV12-4 and TRBJ2-5, with unresolved D. The V gene lost 6 bases and the J gene lost 5 bases, with 10 bases spanning the gap. The CDR3 runs to 12 residues. CDR3 loop: CASSHRMETQYF. For the CDR3, the DNA is TGTGCCAGCAGCCACAGAATGGAGACCCAGTACTTC.

This chain uses TRBV20-1 with TRBJ1-6, with a weak D call TRBD1 (6 bases). Between the trimmed V and J ends, which lost 1 base and 5 bases, there was a span of 15 bases. The CDR3 has 16 residues. Germline V gene lookup returns CDR1 DFQATT and CDR2 SNEGSKA (reference sequence). The chain's CDR3 is CSARGLGQGHNSPLHF. The CDR3 nucleotides read TGCAGTGCTAGAGGCCTGGGGCAGGGGCATAATTCACCCCTCCACTTT.

The rearrangement links TRBV10-3 to TRBJ2-5; D is possibly TRBD1 (5 bases). The germline V gene encodes CDR1 ENHRY and CDR2 SYGVKD. Between the trimmed V and J ends, which lost 4 bases and 5 bases, there was a span of 14 bases. CDR3 size: 14 residues. CDR3 nucleotides: TGTGCCATCAGTGGGACACCTACGACGGAGACCCAGTACTTC. This sequence encodes CAISGTPTTETQYF.

This clonotype showed up just a few times. V and J are TRBV29-1 and TRBJ2-3; 9 bases match TRBD2. The CDR3 sequence is 15 residues long. Germline trimming cut 7 bases from V and 2 bases from J; bases unmatched to any gene: 10. Germline V gene data show CDR1 as SQVTM and CDR2 as ANQGSEA. CDR3 residues: CSANPSGGITDTQYF. The DNA for the CDR3 is TGCAGCGCCAACCCGAGCGGGGGGATCACAGATACGCAGTATTTT.

This clonotype was observed a few times. The rearrangement uses TRBV20-1 and TRBJ1-6; D uncertain. The CDR3 extends over 13 amino acids. CDR1 is DFQATT, CDR2 SNEGSKA, per germline (reference sequence). Deletions cut 6 bases from V and 6 bases from J, with 12 bases between. DNA of the CDR3: TGCAGTGCCCCGCCGCCTACTAATTCACCCCTCCACTTT. It yields the protein CSAPPPTNSPLHF.

J is TRBJ2-2 and V is TRBV18; D remains ambiguous. The CDR3 length is 14 residues. Looked up from germline, CDR1 is KGHSH and CDR2 is LQKENI. The germline V and J ends were trimmed by 2 bases and 2 bases, with 6 bases remaining between them. The CDR3 region is CASSPGFNTGELFF. CDR3 nucleotide sequence: TGTGCCAGCTCACCAGGTTTCAACACCGGGGAGCTGTTTTTT. The full variable domain, in which reference TRBV18 and TRBJ2-2 provide the parts outside the CDR3, is NAGVMQNPRHLVRRRGQEARLRCSPMKGHSHVYWYRQLPEEGLKFMVYLQKENIIDESGMPKERFSAEFPKEGPSILRIQQVVRGDSAAYFCASSPGFNTGELFFGEGSRLTVL.

This clonotype has just a few counts. The chain joins TRBV12-3 or TRBV12-4 to TRBJ2-1, with TRBD2 as a possible D gene (6 bases). Trimming took 3 bases from V and 8 from J, leaving 14 bases between them. CDR3 size: 14 residues. The CDR3 coding sequence is TGTGCCAGCAGTTTTAGCGGCCCACGGGATGAGCAGTTCTTC. Protein sequence: CASSFSGPRDEQFF.

This clonotype was detected only a few times. The J gene is TRBJ1-1, the V gene TRBV29-1; no definite D call. The germline V gene encodes CDR1 SQVTM and CDR2 ANQGSEA. Trimming removed 4 bases at V and 6 bases at J, with 9 bases between. The CDR3 has 11 residues. CDR3 sequence: CSVVGHAEAFF. The CDR3 DNA reads TGCAGCGTTGTTGGGCATGCTGAAGCTTTCTTT.